This TCR beta chain stems from a study of blood T cell repertoires in COVID-19. Study details: The study drew acute and convalescent COVID-19 samples from the United States, Italy and Spain.

CDR1 is KGHDR, CDR2 SFDVKD, per germline. The CDR3 totals 17 residues. J gave up 7 bases and V 4 bases, and 14 bases lay outside the gene matches. Sequenced by immunoSEQ multiplex PCR; TCRdb stores in-frame clones only, minus some. The table includes about 92,000 clones, around 81% detected once. Sample: peripheral blood. The rearrangement links TRBV24-1 to TRBJ1-5; 8 bases are a match to TRBD1. This clonotype was obtained from a man in his fifties or sixties who had recovered from COVID-19. CDR3 sequence reads: CATSDLRVQGVGQPQHF. The CDR3 nucleotides read TGTGCCACCAGTGACCTTAGGGTACAGGGGGTTGGACAGCCCCAGCATTTT.